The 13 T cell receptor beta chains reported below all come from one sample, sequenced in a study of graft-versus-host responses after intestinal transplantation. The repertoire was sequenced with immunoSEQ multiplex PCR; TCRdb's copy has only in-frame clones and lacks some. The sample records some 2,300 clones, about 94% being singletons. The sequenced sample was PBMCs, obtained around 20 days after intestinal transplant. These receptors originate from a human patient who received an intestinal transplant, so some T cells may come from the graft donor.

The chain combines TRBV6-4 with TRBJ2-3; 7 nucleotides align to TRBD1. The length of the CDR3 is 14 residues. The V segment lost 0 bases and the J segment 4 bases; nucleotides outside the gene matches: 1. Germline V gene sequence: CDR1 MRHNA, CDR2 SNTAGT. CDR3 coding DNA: TGTGCCAGCAGTGACTCAGGGGGCGCAGATACGCAGTATTTT. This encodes CASSDSGGADTQYF.

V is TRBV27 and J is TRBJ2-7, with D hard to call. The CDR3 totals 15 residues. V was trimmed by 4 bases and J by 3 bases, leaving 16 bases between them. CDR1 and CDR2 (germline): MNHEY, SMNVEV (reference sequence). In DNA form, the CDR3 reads TGTGCCAGCAGTTCTCTCGAGACGACAAGCTACGAGCAGTACTTC. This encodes CASSSLETTSYEQYF.

In DNA form, the CDR3 reads TGTGCCTGGAGTGTGGGAGGTGAGCAGTATTTT. This translates into CAWSVGGEQYF. J is TRBJ2-3 and V is TRBV30; tentative D call: TRBD2 (6 bases). The CDR3 has 11 residues. The germline CDR1 and CDR2 sequences are GTSNPN and SVGIG (reference sequence). The ends were cut back, 0 bases at V and 11 bases at J, with 9 bases in the middle.

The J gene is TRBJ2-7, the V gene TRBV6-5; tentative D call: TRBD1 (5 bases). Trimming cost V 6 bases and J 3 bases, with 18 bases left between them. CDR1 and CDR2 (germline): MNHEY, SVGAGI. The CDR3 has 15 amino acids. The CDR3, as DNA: TGTGCCAGCAGCTCGATAGGGGATCCTCACTACGAGCAGTACTTC. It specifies CASSSIGDPHYEQYF.

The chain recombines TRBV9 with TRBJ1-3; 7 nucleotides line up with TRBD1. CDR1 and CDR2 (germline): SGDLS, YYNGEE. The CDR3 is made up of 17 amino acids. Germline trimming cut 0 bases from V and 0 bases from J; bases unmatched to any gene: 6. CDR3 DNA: TGTGCCAGCAGCGTAGGGGACAGCCTAAACTCTGGAAACACCATATATTTT. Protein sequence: CASSVGDSLNSGNTIYF.

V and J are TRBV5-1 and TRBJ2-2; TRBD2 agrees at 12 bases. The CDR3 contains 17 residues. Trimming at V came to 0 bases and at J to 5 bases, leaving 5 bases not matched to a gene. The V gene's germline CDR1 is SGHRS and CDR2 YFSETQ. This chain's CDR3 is CASSLAPSGGATGELFF. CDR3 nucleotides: TGCGCCAGCAGCTTGGCTCCTAGCGGGGGGGCAACCGGGGAGCTGTTTTTT.

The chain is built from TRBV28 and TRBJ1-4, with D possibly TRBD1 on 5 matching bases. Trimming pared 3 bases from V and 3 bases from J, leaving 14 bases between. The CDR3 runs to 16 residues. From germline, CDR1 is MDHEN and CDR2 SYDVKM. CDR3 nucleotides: TGTGCCAGCAGTTTTCCCAGCAGGGAGGCTAATGAAAAACTGTTTTTT. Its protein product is CASSFPSREANEKLFF.

CDR3 amino acids: CASSLGREGAVYEQYF. DNA for the CDR3: TGTGCCAGCAGCTTGGGGCGGGAGGGGGCAGTATACGAGCAGTACTTC. This sequence joins TRBV5-4 and TRBJ2-7; 9 bases align to TRBD2. CDR1 and CDR2 (germline): SGHNT, YYREEE (reference sequence). The junction had 8 bases not matched to a gene; V was cut back by 0 bases and J by 4 bases. The CDR3 runs 16 residues. Complete variable domain (other parts from reference TRBV5-4 and TRBJ2-7): ETGVTQSPTHLIKTRGQQVTLRCSSQSGHNTVSWYQQALGQGPQFIFQYYREEENGRGNFPPRFSGLQFPNYSSELNVNALELDDSALYLCASSLGREGAVYEQYFGPGTRLTVT.

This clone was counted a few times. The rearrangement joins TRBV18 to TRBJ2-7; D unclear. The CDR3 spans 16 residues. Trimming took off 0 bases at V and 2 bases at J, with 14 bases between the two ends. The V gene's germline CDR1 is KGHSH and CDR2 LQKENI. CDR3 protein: CASSPPRIVFPYEQYF. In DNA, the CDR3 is TGTGCCAGCTCACCACCGAGGATAGTATTTCCCTACGAGCAGTACTTC.

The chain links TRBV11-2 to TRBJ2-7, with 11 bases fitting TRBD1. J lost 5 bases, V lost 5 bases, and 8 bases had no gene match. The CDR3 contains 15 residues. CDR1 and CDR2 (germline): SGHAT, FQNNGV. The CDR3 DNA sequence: TGTGCCAGCAGCCCCGGGACAGGGGGAATCCACGAGCAGTACTTC. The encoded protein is CASSPGTGGIHEQYF.

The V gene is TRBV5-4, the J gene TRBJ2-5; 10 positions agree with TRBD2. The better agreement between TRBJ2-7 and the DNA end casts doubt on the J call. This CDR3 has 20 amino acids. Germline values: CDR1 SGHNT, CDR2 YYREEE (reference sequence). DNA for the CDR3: TGTGCCAGCAGTCCAAACCCAGGACTAGCGGACTGTAAAAGCTCCTACGAGCAGTACTTC. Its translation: CASSPNPGLADCKSSYEQYF.

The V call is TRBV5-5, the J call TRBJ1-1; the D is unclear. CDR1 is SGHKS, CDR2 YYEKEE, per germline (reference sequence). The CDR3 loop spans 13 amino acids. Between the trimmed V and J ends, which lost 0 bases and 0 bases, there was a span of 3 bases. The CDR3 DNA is TGTGCCAGCAGCTTGGGAGTGAACACTGAAGCTTTCTTT. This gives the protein CASSLGVNTEAFF.

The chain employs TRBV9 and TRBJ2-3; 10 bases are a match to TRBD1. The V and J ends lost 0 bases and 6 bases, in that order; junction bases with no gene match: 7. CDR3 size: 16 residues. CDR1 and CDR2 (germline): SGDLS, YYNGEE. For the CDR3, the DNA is TGTGCCAGCAGCGTAGCTTGGGACAGGGGACCCGATACGCAGTATTTT. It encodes CASSVAWDRGPDTQYF.